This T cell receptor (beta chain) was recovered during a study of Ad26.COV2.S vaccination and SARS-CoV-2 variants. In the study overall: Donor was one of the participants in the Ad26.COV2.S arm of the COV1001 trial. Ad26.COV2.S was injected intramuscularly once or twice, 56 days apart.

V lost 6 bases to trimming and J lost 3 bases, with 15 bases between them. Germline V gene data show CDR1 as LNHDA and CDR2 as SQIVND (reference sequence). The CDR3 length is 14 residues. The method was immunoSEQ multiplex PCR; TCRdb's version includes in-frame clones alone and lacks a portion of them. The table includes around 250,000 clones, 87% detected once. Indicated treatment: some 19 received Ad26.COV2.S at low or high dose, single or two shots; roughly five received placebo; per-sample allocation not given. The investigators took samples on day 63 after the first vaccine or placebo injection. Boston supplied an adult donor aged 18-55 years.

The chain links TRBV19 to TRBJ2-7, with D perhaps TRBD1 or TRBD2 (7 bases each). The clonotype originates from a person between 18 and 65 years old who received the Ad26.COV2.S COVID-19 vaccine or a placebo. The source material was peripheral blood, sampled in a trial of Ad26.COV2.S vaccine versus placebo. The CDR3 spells CASRGQGGSYEQYV. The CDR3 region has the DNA TGTGCCAGTAGGGGGCAGGGGGGGAGCTACGAGCAGTACGTC.